This TCR beta chain was observed in a study of cytomegalovirus exposure and HLA in healthy donors. The overall study: An early data release held some 85 million unique TCRs from HLA-typed donors.

PCR primers comprised 60 Vbeta and 13 Jbeta primers. Sequencing used immunoSEQ multiplex PCR; TCRdb keeps in-frame clones, though not all of them. The profile shows 85,000 to 100,000 clones, over 60% of them singletons. Study results and limitations: Common viral pathogens (according to a later analysis) appeared linked to several of the most significant clusters. It was fewer than 200 TCR beta chains that were listed as cytomegalovirus-associated.

A word on this clone: The antigen remains unidentified.

This CDR3 comprises 14 residues. The V segment lost 4 bases and the J segment 6 bases; nucleotides outside the gene matches: 7. The V gene's germline CDR1 is SGHDN and CDR2 FVKESK. This chain uses TRBV14 with TRBJ2-7, with 9 positions matching TRBD1. Sample: PBMCs. This TCR derives from a male donor in good health and CMV-seropositive. The CDR3 sequence: CASSPLDRGIEQYF. For the CDR3, the DNA is TGTGCCAGCAGCCCCCTGGACAGGGGAATCGAGCAGTACTTC. The complete variable domain, with remaining parts taken from reference TRBV14 and TRBJ2-7, reads EAGVTQFPSHSVIEKGQTVTLRCDPISGHDNLYWYRRVMGKEIKFLLHFVKESKQDESGMPNNRFLAERTGGTYSTLKVQPAELEDSGVYFCASSPLDRGIEQYFGPGTRLTVT.